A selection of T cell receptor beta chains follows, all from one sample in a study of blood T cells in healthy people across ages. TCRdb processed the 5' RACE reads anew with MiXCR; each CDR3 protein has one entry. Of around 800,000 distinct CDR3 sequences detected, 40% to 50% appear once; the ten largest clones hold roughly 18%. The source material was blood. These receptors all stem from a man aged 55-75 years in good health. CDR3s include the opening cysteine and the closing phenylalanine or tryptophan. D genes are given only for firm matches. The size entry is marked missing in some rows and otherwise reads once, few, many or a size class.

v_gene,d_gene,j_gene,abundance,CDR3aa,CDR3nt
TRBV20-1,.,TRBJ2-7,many,CSARGRISYEQYF,TGCAGTGCTAGAGGACGTATCTCCTACGAGCAGTACTTC
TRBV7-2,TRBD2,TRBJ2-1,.,CASSQRGRWDEQFF,TGTGCCAGCAGCCAGCGGGGGCGCTGGGATGAGCAGTTCTTC
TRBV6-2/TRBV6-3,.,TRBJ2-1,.,CASQAPRGYNEQFF,TGTGCCAGCCAAGCACCCCGGGGCTACAATGAGCAGTTCTTC
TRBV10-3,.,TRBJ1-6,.,CAISEPYREGNSPLHF,TGTGCCATCAGTGAGCCTTACAGGGAAGGTAATTCACCCCTCCACTTT
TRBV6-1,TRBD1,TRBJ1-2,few,CASSATGVYGYTF,TGTGCCAGCAGCGCGACAGGGGTCTATGGCTACACCTTC
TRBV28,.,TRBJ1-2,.,CASSRKGYGYTF,TGTGCCAGCAGTCGTAAGGGCTATGGCTACACCTTC
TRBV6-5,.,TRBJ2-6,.,CASSPGSVGANVLTF,TGTGCCAGCTCTCCGGGGTCTGTTGGGGCCAACGTCCTGACTTTC
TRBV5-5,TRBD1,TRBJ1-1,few,CASSLEGQGSTEAFF,TGTGCCAGCAGCTTGGAAGGACAGGGGTCCACTGAAGCTTTCTTT
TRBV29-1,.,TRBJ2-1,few,CSAFIPGKNEQFF,TGCAGCGCGTTTATTCCAGGGAAGAATGAGCAGTTCTTC
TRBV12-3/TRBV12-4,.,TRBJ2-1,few,CASSRQVAGSEQFF,TGTGCCAGCAGTCGGCAGGTGGCCGGCAGTGAGCAGTTCTTC
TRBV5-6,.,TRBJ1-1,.,CASTLGPDTEAFF,TGTGCCAGCACCTTGGGGCCGGACACTGAAGCTTTCTTT
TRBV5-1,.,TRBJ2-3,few,CASSAQGPDTQYF,TGCGCCAGCAGCGCACAGGGACCAGATACGCAGTATTTT
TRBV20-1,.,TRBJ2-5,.,CSARDVSEGIQETQYF,TGCAGTGCTAGAGATGTCAGCGAGGGGATCCAAGAGACCCAGTACTTC